The 10 T cell receptor beta chains in this list originate from one sample, sequenced in a study of T-cell memory formation after mild COVID-19. TCRdb itself ran the 5' RACE reads through MiXCR, one entry per CDR3 protein. This table holds under 300,000 distinct CDR3 sequences, about 17% found once. The specimen was PBMCs or a T cell subset sorted from them (not recorded which). Receptors were obtained from a man aged 18-30 years who had mild COVID-19 (a few samples of this study predate the infection). Cell type and time point are not known.

The chain couples TRBV6-6 to TRBJ1-1; D is ambiguous. V lost 0 bases, J lost 0 bases, and 17 bases lay in between. Germline loops: CDR1 MNHNY, CDR2 SVGAGI (reference sequence). This CDR3 spans 18 amino acids. For the CDR3, the DNA is TGTGCCAGCAGTTACTCGAGTCCTAGGGCCTCTATGAACACTGAAGCTTTCTTT. This codes for CASSYSSPRASMNTEAFF.

This clonotype was found a few times. V usage is TRBV12-3 or TRBV12-4 and J usage is TRBJ1-1; D is ambiguous. The CDR3 has 13 residues. Trimming pared 2 bases from V and 4 bases from J, leaving 8 bases between. The CDR3 DNA follows: TGTGCCAGCAGTTTATACCGGAGCACTGAAGCTTTCTTT. This sequence encodes CASSLYRSTEAFF.

This clonotype was seen more than once but under ten times. The chain uses TRBV5-1 and TRBJ2-7; 10 bases agree with TRBD1. The germline V gene encodes CDR1 SGHRS and CDR2 YFSETQ. The CDR3 length is 13 residues. V shed 3 bases, J shed 5 bases, and the junction held 2 bases outside the gene matches. Here the CDR3 DNA reads TGCGCCAGCAGCTGGGACAGGGGCCACGAGCAGTACTTC. Translating gives CASSWDRGHEQYF.

Only a few counts were recorded for this clonotype. The J gene is TRBJ2-2, the V gene TRBV5-1; perhaps TRBD1 as D (6 bases). Germline-derived CDR1 and CDR2 are SGHRS and YFSETQ. V lost 4 bases, J lost 4 bases, and 20 bases lay in between. This CDR3 is 17 amino acids long. The CDR3 loop is CASSATPDSRGTGELFF. The CDR3 region has the DNA TGCGCCAGCAGCGCTACCCCGGACTCCAGGGGCACCGGGGAGCTGTTTTTT.

The sample holds a few counts of this clonotype. V is TRBV4-2 and J is TRBJ1-1, with 12 bases matching TRBD1. Germline V gives CDR1 LGHNA, CDR2 YNFKEQ. The CDR3 extends over 17 amino acids. V lost 3 bases, J lost 4 bases, and 9 bases stayed unmatched. CDR3 DNA sequence: TGTGCCAGCAGCCAGAAGTGGGACAGGGGGCGAATCACTGAAGCTTTCTTT. This encodes CASSQKWDRGRITEAFF.

This clonotype was found a few times. The chain is built from TRBV12-3 or TRBV12-4 and TRBJ2-3, with D unresolved. Between the trimmed V and J ends, which lost 7 bases and 2 bases, there was a span of 10 bases. This CDR3 comprises 13 residues. CDR3: CASTFINTDTQYF. The CDR3 nucleotides read TGTGCCAGCACCTTTATCAACACAGATACGCAGTATTTT.

The chain employs TRBV12-3 or TRBV12-4 and TRBJ2-3; TRBD1 is a possible D gene (5 bases). The CDR3 has 13 residues. V lost 6 bases and J 2 bases, leaving 9 bases between the germline ends. CDR3 DNA sequence: TGTGCCAGCAGAGGGGATTACACAGATACGCAGTATTTT. This translates into CASRGDYTDTQYF.

The chain links TRBV6-6 to TRBJ1-6; a possible D gene is TRBD1 (6 bases). CDR1 and CDR2 (germline): MNHNY, SVGAGI (reference sequence). V lost 7 bases, J lost 8 bases, and 15 bases lay in between. There are 14 residues in the CDR3. The CDR3: CASKTGLLDSPLHF. CDR3 sequence (DNA): TGTGCCAGCAAAACAGGGCTTTTGGATTCACCCCTCCACTTT.

This clonotype came up a few times. The J gene is TRBJ2-5, the V gene TRBV6-2 or TRBV6-3; D gene uncertain. This CDR3 region has 13 residues. Germline V gene data show CDR1 as MNHEY and CDR2 as SVGEGT. The V end was cut by 8 bases, the J end by 2 bases, with 12 bases between. CDR3: CASGQMGQETQYF. As DNA, the CDR3 is TGTGCCAGCGGCCAAATGGGTCAAGAGACCCAGTACTTC.

This clonotype was detected a few times. The CDR3 nucleotides read TGTGCCATCAGTGCCACCGGGACAGGGGGCACTGAAGCTTTCTTT. Protein: CAISATGTGGTEAFF. The chain recombines TRBV10-3 with TRBJ1-1; 11 bases align to TRBD1. This CDR3 is built from 15 residues. Germline V lookup: CDR1 ENHRY, CDR2 SYGVKD. V was clipped by 4 bases and J by 4 bases; unmatched bases: 5.